The 16 T cell receptor beta chains presented below share a single source sample, sequenced in a study of post-analysis software for immune sequencing data. The study, taken as a whole, reports: In patients, about 5 TRBV segments were more frequent than in controls, with TRBV5-6, TRBV5-1 and TRBV20-1 among them.

Unique molecular identifiers were built into the TCR beta cDNA libraries. TCRdb independently ran MiXCR on the PCR reads; one entry per CDR3 protein. The top ten hold approximately 7.7% of the sample, which has a few hundred thousand distinct CDR3 sequences, less than 40% seen once. Their recognized antigens are unknown. The sequencing input was blood. These receptor sequences come from a girl aged 2 to 10 with multiple sclerosis.

This chain connects TRBV18 to TRBJ2-3; 8 nucleotides agree with TRBD2. Germline-derived CDR1 and CDR2 are KGHSH and LQKENI. V gave up 3 bases and J gave up 1 base; unmatched junction bases: 6. The length of the CDR3 is 16 residues. In nucleotides, the CDR3 is TGTGCCAGCTCACCGACCCGGCGGGGGGGCACAGATACGCAGTATTTT. It is translated as CASSPTRRGGTDTQYF.

This clonotype has just a few counts. This rearrangement joins TRBV6-5 to TRBJ1-1; possible D gene TRBD1, 5 bases. This CDR3 contains 14 residues. The germline V gene encodes CDR1 MNHEY and CDR2 SVGAGI. Deletions cut 6 bases from V and 0 bases from J, with 11 bases between. CDR3 amino acids: CASRSGRLNTEAFF. CDR3 nucleotides: TGTGCCAGCAGGTCAGGGAGGTTGAACACTGAAGCTTTCTTT.

This clonotype turned up a few times. This rearrangement joins TRBV12-3 or TRBV12-4 to TRBJ2-5; tentatively, D is TRBD1 (5 bases). V was pared by 3 bases and J by 5 bases, with 13 bases between. The CDR3 has 14 residues. In DNA, the CDR3 is TGTGCCAGCAGTTTCCCAGGGCGGAATGAGACCCAGTACTTC. It specifies CASSFPGRNETQYF.

The V gene is TRBV4-1, the J gene TRBJ1-3; D gene ambiguous. V shed 0 bases and J shed 0 bases, with 18 bases lying between them. The CDR3 contains 19 residues. In germline, CDR1 is MGHRA, CDR2 YSYEKL. The CDR3 DNA reads as TGCGCCAGCAGCCAAGATAGGGAAGGGCATGTCAACTCTGGAAACACCATATATTTT. It encodes CASSQDREGHVNSGNTIYF.

This clonotype occurred many times. The chain carries TRBV27 and TRBJ1-2, with D uncertain. There are 13 residues in the CDR3. Germline V gives CDR1 MNHEY, CDR2 SMNVEV (reference sequence). V dropped 5 bases and J dropped 7 bases, with 14 bases sitting between them. The CDR3 protein is CASSAYSIGGYTF. The CDR3 DNA reads TGTGCCAGCAGTGCATATTCGATCGGTGGCTACACCTTC.

This rearrangement joins TRBV9 to TRBJ2-7; 8 bases are a match to TRBD2. The closer fit of TRBJ2-5 to the DNA end suggests the J call may be wrong. There are 16 residues in the CDR3. Germline V gene sequence: CDR1 SGDLS, CDR2 YYNGEE. The CDR3 protein is CASSVPTGGVGETQYF. The CDR3 DNA is TGTGCCAGCAGCGTCCCAACCGGGGGGGTCGGAGAGACCCAGTACTTC.

The V and J genes are TRBV4-1 and TRBJ1-6; TRBD1 aligns across 10 bases. Unmatched junction bases numbered 14, after V lost 4 bases and J lost 8 bases. The CDR3 is made up of 18 amino acids. Germline assignment: CDR1 MGHRA and CDR2 YSYEKL. CDR3 coding DNA: TGCGCCAGCAGCCTAACCGGACAGGGGGGGAGGTACGATTCACCCCTCCACTTT. Translated: CASSLTGQGGRYDSPLHF.

V gene TRBV7-9 combines with J gene TRBJ2-1; 13 bases line up with TRBD2. Germline CDR1 is SEHNR and CDR2 is FQNEAQ (reference sequence). V lost 5 bases, J lost 11 bases, and 9 bases stayed unmatched. The CDR3 is 15 amino acids. The CDR3 DNA reads TGTGCCAGCAGCGTCCCGGGACTAGCGGGGACCCAGCAGTTCTTC. Its protein product is CASSVPGLAGTQQFF.

This clonotype was observed at least ten times. The V and J genes are TRBV29-1 and TRBJ2-7, with 8 bases fitting TRBD1. The junction had 11 bases not matched to a gene; V was cut back by 4 bases and J by 0 bases. The CDR3 is 16 amino acids. Per germline, CDR1 SQVTM and CDR2 ANQGSEA. DNA of the CDR3: TGCAGCGTTGTGCACCACTCCGGGACAGGCTCCTACGAGCAGTACTTC. It yields the protein CSVVHHSGTGSYEQYF.

This chain connects TRBV5-1 to TRBJ2-3, with 10 bases matching TRBD2. V lost 1 base, J lost 4 bases, and 9 bases stayed unmatched. The CDR3 runs 17 residues. Germline CDR1 and CDR2: SGHRS and YFSETQ. The CDR3 here is CASSLPAGGQLADTQYF. DNA of the CDR3: TGCGCCAGCAGCTTGCCAGCGGGGGGGCAGTTGGCAGATACGCAGTATTTT.

A remark on this clonotype: At one boundary the junction diverges from the germline segment, which might be a read error. The V call is TRBV5-1, the J call TRBJ1-2; the match to TRBD1 covers 7 bases. This CDR3 is 17 amino acids long. Germline V gives CDR1 SGHRS, CDR2 YFSETQ. The CDR3 DNA is TGCGCCAGCAGCCTCGGGACAGCGGGCTTACTTACCTATGGCTGCACCTTC. Encoded protein: CASSLGTAGLLTYGCTF.

Worth noting for this clonotype: This could be a read error, since a much larger clone is one nucleotide away. The V gene is TRBV27, the J gene TRBJ2-5, with D possibly being TRBD2 (5 bases). Trimming removed 5 bases from V and 13 bases from J, with 17 bases in between. The CDR3 extends over 12 amino acids. CDR1 and CDR2 from the germline V gene are MNHEY and SMNVEV (reference sequence). The CDR3 DNA follows: TGTGCCAGCAGTCCCGGGTCTAGCAGGCGGTACTTC. It translates to CASSPGSSRRYF.

This sequence joins TRBV7-9 and TRBJ2-1, with D perhaps TRBD1 (5 bases). The germline V gene has CDR1 SEHNR and CDR2 FQNEAQ (reference sequence). The V gene lost 5 bases and the J gene lost 8 bases, with 13 bases spanning the gap. The CDR3 runs to 13 residues. The CDR3 protein is CASSRTPTDEQFF. The CDR3 DNA follows: TGTGCCAGCAGCCGGACCCCGACAGATGAGCAGTTCTTC.

V and J are TRBV10-2 and TRBJ2-6; D ambiguous. The V gene lost 4 bases and the J gene lost 1 base, with 5 bases spanning the gap. The germline CDR1 and CDR2 sequences are WSHSY and SAAADI. This CDR3 region has 14 residues. The CDR3 here is CASSGSSGANVLTF. The CDR3 DNA sequence: TGCGCCAGCAGTGGTTCATCTGGGGCCAACGTCCTGACTTTC.

For this clonotype: A much bigger clone sits one base away, suggesting this may be a read error. The rearrangement links TRBV29-1 to TRBJ2-1; the match to TRBD2 covers 10 bases. The germline CDR1 and CDR2 sequences are SQVTM and ANQGSEA. Trimming took 5 bases from V and 10 from J; bases not matched to a gene: 17. This CDR3 region has 16 residues. This CDR3 is CSVSLLRVAGGDEQFF. The DNA for the CDR3 is TGCAGCGTTTCCCTCCTTCGAGTAGCGGGAGGTGACGAGCAGTTCTTC.

V and J are TRBV7-3 and TRBJ2-3, with D hard to call. The CDR3 loop spans 15 amino acids. V lost 3 bases and J 0 bases, leaving 10 bases between the germline ends. The germline V gene encodes CDR1 SGHTA and CDR2 FQGTGA. The CDR3 bases are TGTGCCAGCAGCTTGGTTGGGGTTAGCACAGATACGCAGTATTTT. Translating gives CASSLVGVSTDTQYF.